This T cell receptor (beta chain) came from a study of OX40 agonist ivuxolimab in advanced cancers. In the study overall: The dose-escalation cohort had hepatocellular carcinoma, melanoma, renal cell or head and neck cancer.

In this sample, this clone turned up a few times. Some clones are missing from TCRdb's copy, which holds only in-frame ones; the method was immunoSEQ multiplex PCR. The data show 60,000 to 70,000 clones, around four fifths seen once. Trimming cost V 5 bases and J 5 bases, with 31 bases left between them. Germline loops: CDR1 SEHNR, CDR2 FQNEAQ (reference sequence). The CDR3 spans 19 residues. The rearrangement links TRBV7-9 to TRBJ2-7; D is perhaps TRBD1 (6 bases). This receptor was taken from an adult with an advanced solid tumor such as melanoma, head and neck, liver or kidney cancer. The sample here was CD4+ or CD8+ T cells sorted from blood, taken in a trial of the OX40 agonist ivuxolimab. The CDR3 spells CASSVMGWGRGKLSDEQYF. CDR3 bases: TGTGCCAGCAGCGTAATGGGGTGGGGTAGGGGGAAATTAAGCGACGAGCAGTACTTC.